This TCR beta chain was recorded in a study of long-term antiretroviral therapy in people with HIV. Investigators performed immunoSEQ version v3.0 at survey level. Data came from immunoSEQ multiplex PCR; TCRdb stores just in-frame clones and leaves some out. The sample shows 19,000 or so clones, about three quarters of them seen only once. Germline V gives CDR1 MNHNS, CDR2 SASEGT. This CDR3 has 16 residues. The V end lost 1 base, the J end lost 4 bases, and 15 bases lay between the germline ends. No fewer than two post-ART and no fewer than one pre-ART PBMC samples existed for each donor. This clone has a single count. Its antigen is unknown. Whole-study results and caveats: Narrower CDR3 length ranges marked HIV repertoires relative to controls. Clonotypes expanded prior to ART showed repertoire dominance at all sampled time points. ART adherence, viral resistance and therapy changes went undocumented.

The J gene is TRBJ2-3, the V gene TRBV6-1; possible D gene TRBD2, 7 bases. This clonotype was obtained from a woman aged 35 to 49 with HIV. The sample in question was unsorted PBMCs, obtained at the start of antiretroviral therapy, before treatment. The CDR3 nucleotides read TGTGCCAGCAGTGAAGAAGGGGGGGCCAGCGCAGATACGCAGTATTTT. Residues: CASSEEGGASADTQYF.